The 14 T cell receptor beta chains reported below all come from one sample, sequenced in a study of blood T cell repertoires in COVID-19. Clones were sequenced by immunoSEQ multiplex PCR, and TCRdb holds only the in-frame ones, with some missing. Here the sample spans 200,000 to 300,000 clones, just under 85% being singletons. The sequenced sample consisted of peripheral blood. The receptor source for this set is a middle-aged man with acute or convalescent COVID-19.

The chain uses TRBV21-1 and TRBJ2-3; the table's D call of TRBD2 was not tested on the DNA. TRBV21-1 is listed as a pseudogene. The CDR3 is made up of 21 amino acids. CDR3 in DNA: TGTGCCAGCAGCAAAGACCCCGCCCCTAGCGGGAGGGCCTTTAGCACAGATACGCAGTATTTT. Protein: CASSKDPAPSGRAFSTDTQYF.

The chain is built from TRBV19 and TRBJ1-1; 7 bases line up with TRBD1. The CDR3 consists of 14 residues. V shed 5 bases, J shed 1 base, and the junction held 4 bases outside the gene matches. Germline-derived CDR1 and CDR2 are LNHDA and SQIVND (reference sequence). The CDR3 coding sequence is TGTGCCAGTAGTCTCGGGACAGCGAACACTGAAGCTTTCTTT. Translated, it gives CASSLGTANTEAFF.

The chain uses TRBV5-8 and TRBJ2-2, with 8 nucleotides matching TRBD1. V gave up 4 bases and J gave up 0 bases; unmatched junction bases: 8. The CDR3 has 17 residues. CDR1 and CDR2 (germline): SGHTS, YDEGEE. This CDR3 reads CASSAIPRGPNTGELFF. In DNA, the CDR3 is TGTGCCAGCAGCGCAATTCCCAGGGGGCCGAACACCGGGGAGCTGTTTTTT.

The chain carries TRBV30 and TRBJ1-5; D may be TRBD1 (5 bases). CDR1 GTSNPN and CDR2 SVGIG come from the germline V gene (reference sequence). V was cut by 0 bases and J by 0 bases, with 12 bases left in between. The CDR3 extends over 16 amino acids. CDR3 loop: CAWSVPGHYSNQPQHF. CDR3 bases: TGTGCCTGGAGTGTACCAGGGCACTATAGCAATCAGCCCCAGCATTTT.

The chain has TRBV28 and TRBJ2-3; perhaps TRBD2 as D (5 bases). Germline V gene data show CDR1 as MDHEN and CDR2 as SYDVKM. V was clipped by 1 base and J by 2 bases, with 10 bases between them. CDR3 length: 15 residues. The CDR3 nucleotides read TGTGCCAGCAGTTTATCCCGAGGGTACACAGATACGCAGTATTTT. Translation gives CASSLSRGYTDTQYF.

The chain joins TRBV15 to TRBJ2-5; D perhaps matches TRBD2 (5 bases). CDR1 LNHNV and CDR2 YYDKDF come from the germline V gene (reference sequence). There are 13 residues in the CDR3. V was trimmed by 7 bases and J by 0 bases, leaving 9 bases between them. In nucleotides, the CDR3 is TGTGCCACCAACCCCGGGGACCAAGAGACCCAGTACTTC. Amino acids: CATNPGDQETQYF.

This chain connects TRBV4-1 to TRBJ1-3; 7 bases are a match to TRBD1. The V and J ends lost 6 bases and 0 bases, in that order; junction bases with no gene match: 2. Germline assignment: CDR1 MGHRA and CDR2 YSYEKL. This CDR3 spans 14 amino acids. Written as DNA, the CDR3 is TGCGCCAGCAGTCCAGGGGGCTCTGGAAACACCATATATTTT. Protein sequence: CASSPGGSGNTIYF.

The chain combines TRBV28 with TRBJ2-1; D gene uncertain. The CDR3 runs 12 residues. Trimming removed 2 bases at V and 12 bases at J, with 11 bases between. Per germline, CDR1 MDHEN and CDR2 SYDVKM. The CDR3 here is CASSLRTDTQFF. The CDR3 DNA is TGTGCCAGCAGTTTACGAACAGACACGCAGTTCTTC.

The chain combines TRBV7-8 with TRBJ1-5; TRBD1 is a possible D gene (5 bases). Trimming left V 1 base short and J 5 bases short, with 15 bases between. CDR1 is SGHVS and CDR2 is FQNEAQ in the germline V gene. This CDR3 region has 16 residues. CDR3 nucleotides: TGTGCCAGCAGCTTAGACCCAGGGCGATCGGATCAGCCCCAGCATTTT. This translates into CASSLDPGRSDQPQHF.

The chain joins TRBV11-2 to TRBJ2-1; 7 nucleotides match TRBD2. Germline CDR1 SGHAT, CDR2 FQNNGV. V dropped 7 bases and J dropped 1; count of bases not matched to a gene: 4. This CDR3 region has 14 residues. For the CDR3, the DNA is TGTGCCAGCATCTTTAGCGGGTCCTACAATGAGCAGTTCTTC. Its protein product is CASIFSGSYNEQFF.

The J gene is TRBJ1-5, the V gene TRBV18, with 8 bases that match TRBD1. This CDR3 comprises 18 residues. In germline, CDR1 is KGHSH, CDR2 LQKENI. Trimming took 4 bases from V and 6 from J; bases not matched to a gene: 17. CDR3 loop: CASSREDRAPGLGQPQHF. The CDR3 nucleotides read TGTGCCAGCTCACGGGAGGACAGGGCCCCCGGGCTAGGTCAGCCCCAGCATTTT.

J is TRBJ1-4 and V is TRBV19; the match to TRBD1 covers 11 bases. The CDR3 is 15 amino acids. From germline, CDR1 is LNHDA and CDR2 SQIVND (reference sequence). The V segment lost 1 base and the J segment 8 bases; nucleotides outside the gene matches: 3. The CDR3 DNA is TGTGCCAGTAGTATAGCCGGGACAGGGGGAGAAAAACTGTTTTTT. Its translation: CASSIAGTGGEKLFF.

This chain joins TRBV2 and TRBJ2-1; D perhaps matches TRBD1 (6 bases). The CDR3 is made up of 15 amino acids. The germline V gene encodes CDR1 SNHLY and CDR2 FYNNEI. Trimming took off 6 bases at V and 9 bases at J, with 21 bases between the two ends. This chain's CDR3 is CASRPGQGLVSEQFF. The CDR3 DNA sequence: TGTGCCAGCAGGCCGGGACAAGGCCTAGTGAGTGAGCAGTTCTTC.

The rearrangement uses TRBV6-5 and TRBJ2-1; D is possibly TRBD1 (5 bases). The CDR3 runs 14 residues. Germline values: CDR1 MNHEY, CDR2 SVGAGI. The V and J ends lost 5 bases and 7 bases respectively, with 15 bases between them. CDR3 in amino acids: CASSPRTPWNEQFF. The DNA of the CDR3 is TGTGCCAGCAGTCCCCGGACACCTTGGAATGAGCAGTTCTTC.